What follows are 2 T cell receptor beta chains derived from one specimen sequenced in a study of T-cell reconstitution after alpha-beta-depleted transplantation in children. The library targeted TCRbeta and was prepared with unique molecular identifiers. A single record per CDR3 protein comes from TCRdb applying MiXCR to the PCR reads. The sample has a few hundred thousand distinct CDR3 sequences; almost 8% are singletons. Which antigens these TCRs recognize remains unknown. General study results and limits: Once a year had passed after transplant, T-cell counts and diversity came mostly from newly produced T cells.

The sample here was peripheral blood, taken 360 days after TCRalphabeta/CD19-depleted stem cell transplant. These receptors were taken from a female patient between 2 and 15 years old who had a stem cell transplant for Fanconi anemia, so the T cells may come from the graft donor.

This clonotype has ten or more counts. This chain joins TRBV28 and TRBJ2-2; the D is unclear. V lost 6 bases to trimming and J lost 4 bases, with 6 bases between them. CDR3 length equals 12 residues. Germline V gene data show CDR1 as MDHEN and CDR2 as SYDVKM. This CDR3 reads CASRALTGELFF. The CDR3 bases are TGTGCCAGCAGGGCCCTCACCGGGGAGCTGTTTTTT.

The chain combines TRBV20-1 with TRBJ1-2; D unclear. In germline, CDR1 is DFQATT, CDR2 SNEGSKA (reference sequence). Trimming took off 5 bases at V and 4 bases at J, with 17 bases between the two ends. The CDR3 length is 14 residues. The CDR3 loop is CSAPGIISPYGYTF. CDR3 nucleotides: TGCAGTGCTCCCGGGATTATATCGCCCTATGGCTACACCTTC.